Presented here are 13 T cell receptor beta chains from one specimen sequenced in a study of regulatory T cells in long-lasting Graves disease. The sample's time point: persistent/refractory GD, antithyroid drugs over 5 years with positive TRAb. Researchers made the TCR library from RNA that was extracted from PBMCs. CDR3-region Arm-PCR and iRepertoire HTBI primers produced the TCR beta libraries. TCRdb re-called the multiplex PCR reads with MiXCR, one entry per CDR3 protein. The table has around 400,000 distinct CDR3 sequences, less than 30% seen once. The sequencing used peripheral blood mononuclear cells (PBMCs), collected when the disease was refractory, from a patient treated with antithyroid drugs. The receptors shown here come from a woman in her forties with Graves disease.

The V and J genes are TRBV12-3 or TRBV12-4 and TRBJ2-1, with 15 bases aligning to TRBD2. The CDR3 is 19 residues long. The V gene end was trimmed by 5 bases and the J gene end by 6 bases; junction bases not matched to a gene: 14. Here the CDR3 DNA reads TGTGCCAGCAGTCCCGGACTAGCGGGAGGGCCGAGTAGCGGCAATGAGCAGTTCTTC. Amino acid sequence: CASSPGLAGGPSSGNEQFF.

This chain connects TRBV28 to TRBJ1-1, with D hard to call. The V end lost 7 bases, the J end lost 3 bases, and 18 bases lay between the germline ends. The CDR3 loop spans 15 amino acids. The germline V gene has CDR1 MDHEN and CDR2 SYDVKM. The CDR3, as DNA: TGTGCCAGCACCTCCGTATGGTCCCGGGACACTGAAGCTTTCTTT. Translated, it gives CASTSVWSRDTEAFF.

The genes are TRBV20-1 and TRBJ1-5; weak D call: TRBD1 (5 bases). Trimming took off 5 bases at V and 7 bases at J, with 21 bases between the two ends. CDR3 length: 15 residues. CDR1 is DFQATT, CDR2 SNEGSKA, per germline (reference sequence). CDR3 in amino acids: CSASPTLQGRQPQHF. The CDR3 coding sequence is TGCAGTGCTTCCCCAACTTTGCAGGGAAGACAGCCCCAGCATTTT.

This clonotype has just a few counts. This chain uses TRBV7-9 with TRBJ2-7; tentatively, D is TRBD1 (5 bases). From germline, CDR1 is SEHNR and CDR2 FQNEAQ (reference sequence). The CDR3 loop spans 13 amino acids. V was shortened by 5 bases and J by 7 bases, with 15 bases between the two germline ends. The CDR3: CASSQSHRLEQYF. The CDR3 bases are TGTGCCAGCAGCCAGTCCCACAGGCTTGAGCAGTACTTC.

This chain joins TRBV6-5 and TRBJ2-1; 7 positions agree with TRBD2. Germline CDR1 reads MNHEY; CDR2 reads SVGAGI. CDR3 size: 17 residues. V lost 0 bases to trimming and J lost 2 bases; unmatched junction nucleotides: 7. The CDR3 nucleotides read TGTGCCAGCAGTTACTCAGTCCTAGCGGTGACCTACAATGAGCAGTTCTTC. Amino acids: CASSYSVLAVTYNEQFF.

As for this clonotype: A single base separates this from a much larger clone, so it may be a read error. The chain links TRBV28 to TRBJ2-2; D might be TRBD1 or TRBD2, each matching 5 bases. Germline V lookup: CDR1 MDHEN, CDR2 SYDVKM. The CDR3 is 17 amino acids. Trimming took off 5 bases at V and 7 bases at J, with 23 bases between the two ends. CDR3 nucleotide sequence: TGTGCCAGCAGTCATTCTAGTCGGAGAGGGGTTGGCGGGGAGCTGTTTTTT. Protein product: CASSHSSRRGVGGELFF.

This clonotype has a count of ten or more. The rearrangement links TRBV24-1 to TRBJ2-2; unclear D gene. CDR3 length: 14 amino acids. CDR1 and CDR2 from the germline V gene are KGHDR and SFDVKD. V lost 1 base, J lost 1 base, and 3 bases lay in between. The CDR3 loop is CATSDFVNTGELFF. CDR3 nucleotide sequence: TGTGCCACCAGTGATTTCGTGAACACCGGGGAGCTGTTTTTT.

The V gene is TRBV11-2, the J gene TRBJ1-3; D remains unclear. CDR1 is SGHAT and CDR2 is FQNNGV in the germline V gene. Trimming took 3 bases from V and 0 from J, leaving 9 bases between them. The CDR3 is 15 residues long. CDR3 sequence (DNA): TGTGCCAGCAGCTTTTTTGCAGTCTCTGGAAACACCATATATTTT. Translated: CASSFFAVSGNTIYF.

This clonotype was found many times. V is TRBV6-5 and J is TRBJ1-1; D not resolved. This CDR3 is built from 13 residues. Germline assignment: CDR1 MNHEY and CDR2 SVGAGI. Trimming pared 0 bases from V and 10 bases from J, leaving 12 bases between. The CDR3, as DNA: TGTGCCAGCAGTTACTCGATGGCCAATAGAGCTTTCTTT. This encodes CASSYSMANRAFF.

This clonotype was picked up many times. This chain connects TRBV15 to TRBJ2-4, with D unclear. Germline V lookup: CDR1 LNHNV, CDR2 YYDKDF (reference sequence). Deletions cut 8 bases from V and 15 bases from J, with 17 bases between. The length of the CDR3 is 11 residues. The CDR3 DNA reads TGTGCCACCTCCGCCGGCGAGTGGCGGTACTTC. Protein: CATSAGEWRYF.

The chain uses TRBV5-6 and TRBJ1-2; 7 bases agree with TRBD1. CDR3 size: 14 residues. Trimming at V came to 5 bases and at J to 2 bases, leaving 6 bases not matched to a gene. Germline-derived CDR1 and CDR2 are SGHDT and YYEEEE. CDR3 DNA sequence: TGTGCCAGCAGGGAAACAGGGGACAACTATGGCTACACCTTC. Its protein product is CASRETGDNYGYTF.

This clonotype has ten or more counts. This rearrangement joins TRBV3-1 to TRBJ1-2; weak D call: TRBD1 (6 bases). Germline V gene sequence: CDR1 LGHDT, CDR2 YNNKEL (reference sequence). The CDR3 totals 14 residues. V lost 5 bases, J lost 4 bases, and 14 bases lay in between. CDR3 bases: TGTGCCAGCAGCGCGAGACAGGTACTCTATGGCTACACCTTC. It is translated as CASSARQVLYGYTF.

The gene calls are TRBV10-3 and TRBJ2-5; the D call may be TRBD1 or TRBD2 (6 bases each). The V gene's germline CDR1 is ENHRY and CDR2 SYGVKD. Trimming pared 5 bases from V and 2 bases from J, leaving 21 bases between. The CDR3 sequence is 17 residues long. CDR3 sequence: CAISLRPGALSQETQYF. In DNA, the CDR3 is TGTGCCATCAGTCTAAGGCCGGGGGCACTATCACAAGAGACCCAGTACTTC.